This T cell receptor (beta chain) came from a study of human T cells and chemical hapten exposure. Overall study context: Patches that contained 0.01% DPC were applied to the upper back and read at 6 days.

For the library, individual cDNA molecules each received unique molecular identifiers. From the RACE reads, TCRdb called clonotypes with MiXCR, one entry per CDR3 protein. This sample carries about 100,000 distinct CDR3 sequences, approximately 10% of them seen once, and the ten largest clones take about 3%. Ten or more counts support this clonotype. Its antigen is currently unknown. Time point described: patch test 2, 6 weeks after DPC sensitization. As for treatment: therapeutic diphenylcyclopropenone sensitization with weekly scalp DPC. Study-wide points: With DPC sensitization, TCRs exceeding 1 in 1000 frequency showed no change. PT1 expanded TCR numbers tracked positively with patch test score.

V was pared by 5 bases and J by 1 base, with 4 bases between. CDR1 SGHTA and CDR2 FQGNSA come from the germline V gene. This CDR3 is 12 amino acids long. The TCR sequence derives from a woman between 35 and 50 years old with alopecia areata. Some clones in this sample may be carry-over from other donors' samples. The chain is built from TRBV7-2 and TRBJ2-3; D is ambiguous. Here the sequenced sample was whole blood, taken in connection with sensitization to the hapten diphenylcyclopropenone (DPC). CDR3 DNA sequence: TGTGCCAGCAGCCCCGGCACAGATACGCAGTATTTT. Its protein product is CASSPGTDTQYF.